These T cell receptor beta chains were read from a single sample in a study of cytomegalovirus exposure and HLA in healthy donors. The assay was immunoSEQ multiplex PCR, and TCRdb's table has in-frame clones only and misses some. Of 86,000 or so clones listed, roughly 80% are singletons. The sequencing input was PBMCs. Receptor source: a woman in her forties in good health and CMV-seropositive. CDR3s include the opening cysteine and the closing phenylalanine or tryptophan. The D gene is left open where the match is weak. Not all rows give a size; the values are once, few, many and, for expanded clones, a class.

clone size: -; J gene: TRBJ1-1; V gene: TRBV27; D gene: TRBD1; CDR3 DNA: TGTGCCAGCAGATCGCAGGGGGCGTTGGGGGCTGAAGCTTTCTTT; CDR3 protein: CASRSQGALGAEAFF
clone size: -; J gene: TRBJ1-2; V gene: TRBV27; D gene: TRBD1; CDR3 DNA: TGTGCCAGCAGTTCCCGCAGGGGGGAGGAAGGCTACACCTTC; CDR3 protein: CASSSRRGEEGYTF
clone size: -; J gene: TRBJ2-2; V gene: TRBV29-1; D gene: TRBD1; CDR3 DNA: TGCAGCGTCCGCCCCGGGACAGATAACCTCGGGGAGCTGTTTTTT; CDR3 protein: CSVRPGTDNLGELFF
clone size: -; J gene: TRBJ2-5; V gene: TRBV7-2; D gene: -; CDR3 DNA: TGTGCCAGCAGCCGTCCAGGGGTAGAGACCCAGTACTTC; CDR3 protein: CASSRPGVETQYF
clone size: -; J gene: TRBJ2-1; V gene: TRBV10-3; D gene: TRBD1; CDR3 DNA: TGTGCCATCAAGGCGACAGGGTCGCCGTTCTTC; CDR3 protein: CAIKATGSPFF
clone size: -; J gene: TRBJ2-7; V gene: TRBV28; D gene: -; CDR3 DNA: TGTGCCTGCCACCGGGACTCCGCGACCTACGAGCAGTACTTC; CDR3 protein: CACHRDSATYEQYF
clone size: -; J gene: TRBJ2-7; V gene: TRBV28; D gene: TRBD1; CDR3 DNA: TGTGCCAGCACCCCACCCGGCGGGGCAGGGGGCATCGCGTACGAGCAGTACTTC; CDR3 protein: CASTPPGGAGGIAYEQYF
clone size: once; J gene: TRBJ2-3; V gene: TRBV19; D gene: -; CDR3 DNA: TGTGCCAGTAGTATCCGAGGGGGTGGCACAGATACGCAGTATTTT; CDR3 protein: CASSIRGGGTDTQYF
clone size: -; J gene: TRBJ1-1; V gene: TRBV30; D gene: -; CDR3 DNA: TGTGCCTGGAACCAGACTGAAGCTTTCTTT; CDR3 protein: CAWNQTEAFF
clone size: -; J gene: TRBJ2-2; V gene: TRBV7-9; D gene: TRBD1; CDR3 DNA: TGTGCCAGCAGCGAGCACAGGACAGGGGACGCCGGGGAGCTGTTTTTT; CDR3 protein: CASSEHRTGDAGELFF
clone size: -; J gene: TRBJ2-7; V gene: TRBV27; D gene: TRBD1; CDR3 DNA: TGTGCCAGCAGCCCGACAGGGTCGGTCTACGAGCAGTACTTC; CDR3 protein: CASSPTGSVYEQYF
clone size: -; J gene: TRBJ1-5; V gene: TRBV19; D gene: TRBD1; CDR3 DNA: TGTGCCAGTACCGACAGGGCCTTCAATCAGCCCCAGCATTTT; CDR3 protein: CASTDRAFNQPQHF
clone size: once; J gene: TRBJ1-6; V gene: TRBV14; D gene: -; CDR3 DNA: TGTGCCAGCAGCCATAGTATGCAGGGCAGGAGCTCCTATAATTCACCCCTCCACTTT; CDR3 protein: CASSHSMQGRSSYNSPLHF
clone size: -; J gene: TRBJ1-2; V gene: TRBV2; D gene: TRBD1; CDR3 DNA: TGTGCCAGAGGGACAGGGCCTAACTATGGCTACACCTTC; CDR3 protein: CARGTGPNYGYTF
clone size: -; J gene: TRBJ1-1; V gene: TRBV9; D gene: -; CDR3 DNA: TGTGCCAGCAGCGTAGGACAATTTTTGAACACTGAAGCTTTCTTT; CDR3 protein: CASSVGQFLNTEAFF
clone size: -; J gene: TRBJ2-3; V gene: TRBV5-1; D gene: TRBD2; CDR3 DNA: TGCGCCAGCGGGGAGGGCAGCACAGATACGCAGTATTTT; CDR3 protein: CASGEGSTDTQYF
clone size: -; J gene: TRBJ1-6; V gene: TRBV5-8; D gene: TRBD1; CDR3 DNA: TGTGCCAGCAGCCCGGGACAGAGAGATAATTCACCCCTCCACTTT; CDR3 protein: CASSPGQRDNSPLHF
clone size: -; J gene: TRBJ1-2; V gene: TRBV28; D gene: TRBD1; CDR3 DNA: TGTGCCAGCCTGACCTTCGCGGGGCAGGGGGGTTATGGCTACACCTTC; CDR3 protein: CASLTFAGQGGYGYTF
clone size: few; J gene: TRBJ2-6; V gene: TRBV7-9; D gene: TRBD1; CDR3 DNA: TGTGCCAGCAGCTTAGGGGCAGGGGGATCTGGGGCCAACGTCCTGACTTTC; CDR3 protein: CASSLGAGGSGANVLTF
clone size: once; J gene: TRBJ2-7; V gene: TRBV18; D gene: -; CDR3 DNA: TGTGCCAGCTCACCATACTTGACAGGATCCTACGAGCAGTACTTC; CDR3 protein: CASSPYLTGSYEQYF
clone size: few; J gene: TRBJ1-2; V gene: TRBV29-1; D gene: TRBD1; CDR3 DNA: TGCAGCGTTGACCGGGACAGGTTAAGAGGCTATGGCTACACCTTC; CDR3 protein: CSVDRDRLRGYGYTF
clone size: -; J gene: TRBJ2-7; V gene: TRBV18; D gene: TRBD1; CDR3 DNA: TGTGCCAGCTCACCAGACAGGGCCTCCTACGAGCAGTACTTC; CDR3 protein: CASSPDRASYEQYF
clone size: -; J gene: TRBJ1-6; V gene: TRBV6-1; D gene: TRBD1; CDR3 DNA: TGTGCCAGCAGTCTCACAGGGGAGACTTCACCCCTCCACTTT; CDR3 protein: CASSLTGETSPLHF
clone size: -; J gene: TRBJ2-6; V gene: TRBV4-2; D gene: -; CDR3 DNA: TGTGCCAGCAGCCAAGATACAGGCTTAAGCTCTGGGGCCAACGTCCTGACTTTC; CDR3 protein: CASSQDTGLSSGANVLTF
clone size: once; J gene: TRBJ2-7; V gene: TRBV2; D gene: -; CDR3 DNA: TGTGCCAGCTCGGGAGTGTACGAGCAGTACTTC; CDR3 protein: CASSGVYEQYF
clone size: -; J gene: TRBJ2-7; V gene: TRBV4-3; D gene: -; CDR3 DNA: TGCGCCAGCAGCCAAGGGACTTATGACGACGAGCAGTACTTC; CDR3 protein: CASSQGTYDDEQYF
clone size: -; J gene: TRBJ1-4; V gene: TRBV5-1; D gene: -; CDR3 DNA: TGCGCCAGCAGCCGGGGGTCTAATGAAAAACTGTTTTTT; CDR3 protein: CASSRGSNEKLFF
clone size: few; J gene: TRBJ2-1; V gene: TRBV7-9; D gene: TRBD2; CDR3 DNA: TGTGCCAGCAGCAAGACTAGCGGGAGTCCTCGCTACAATGAGCAGTTCTTC; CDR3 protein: CASSKTSGSPRYNEQFF
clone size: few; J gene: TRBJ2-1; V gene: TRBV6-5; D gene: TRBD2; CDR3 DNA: TGTGCCACCTCGACTAGCGGGGTCCACAATGAGCAGTTCTTC; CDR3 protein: CATSTSGVHNEQFF
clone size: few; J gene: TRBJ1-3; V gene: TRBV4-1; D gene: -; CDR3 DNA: TGCGCCAGCAGCCAAGAACAGGGTGGAAACACCATATATTTT; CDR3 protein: CASSQEQGGNTIYF
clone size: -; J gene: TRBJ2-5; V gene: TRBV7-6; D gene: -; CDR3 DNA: TGTGCCAGCAGCCTTATCCAAGAGACCCAGTACTTC; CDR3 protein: CASSLIQETQYF
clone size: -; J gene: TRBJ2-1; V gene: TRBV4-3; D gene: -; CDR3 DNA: TGCGCCAGCAGCCAAGATTGGGGGGATACCTACAATGAGCAGTTCTTC; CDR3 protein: CASSQDWGDTYNEQFF
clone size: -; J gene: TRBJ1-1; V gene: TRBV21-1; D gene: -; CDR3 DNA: TGTGCCAGCAGCAAAGATCATGCGTGCTCTATGAACACTGAAGCTTTCTTT; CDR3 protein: CASSKDHACSMNTEAFF
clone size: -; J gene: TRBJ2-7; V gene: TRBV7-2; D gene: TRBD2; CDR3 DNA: TGTGCCAGCAGCTTTGGGACTAGCGGGAGGGCCGCTGAGTACTTC; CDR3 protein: CASSFGTSGRAAEYF
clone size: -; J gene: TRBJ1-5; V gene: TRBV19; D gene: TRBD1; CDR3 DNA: TGTGCCAGTAGTAAAGACAGGGCGAGAAATCAGCCCCAGCATTTT; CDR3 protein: CASSKDRARNQPQHF
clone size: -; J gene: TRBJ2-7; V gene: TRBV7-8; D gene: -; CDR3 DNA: TGTGCCAGCAGCTCGAGCCCCCCGGGAGCCTACGAGCAGTACTTC; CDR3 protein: CASSSSPPGAYEQYF
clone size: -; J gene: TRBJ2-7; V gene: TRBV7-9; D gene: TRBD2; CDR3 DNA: TGTGCCAGCAGCTTAGTCCCTAGCGGGTCCTACGAGCAGTACTTC; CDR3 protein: CASSLVPSGSYEQYF
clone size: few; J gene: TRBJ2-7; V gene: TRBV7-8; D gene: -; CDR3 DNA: TGTGCCAGCAGCCGTGATCGATCTCTAGCCGACGAGCAGTACTTC; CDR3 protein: CASSRDRSLADEQYF
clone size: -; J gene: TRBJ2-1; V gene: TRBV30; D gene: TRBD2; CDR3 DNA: TGTGCCTGGAACGCCGGGAGGGGTTACAATGAGCAGTTCTTC; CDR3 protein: CAWNAGRGYNEQFF
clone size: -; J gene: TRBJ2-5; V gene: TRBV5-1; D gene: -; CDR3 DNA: TGCGCCAGCAGCCATGGCCGACAGTCTGGAGAGACCCAGTACTTC; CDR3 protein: CASSHGRQSGETQYF
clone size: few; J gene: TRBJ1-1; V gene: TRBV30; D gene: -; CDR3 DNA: TGTGCCTGGAGGGGACAAATTGAAGCTTTCTTT; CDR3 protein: CAWRGQIEAFF
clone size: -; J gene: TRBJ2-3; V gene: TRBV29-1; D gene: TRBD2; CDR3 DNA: TGCAGCGTTGTGGGGGGGTGGGCAGATACGCAGTATTTT; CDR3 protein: CSVVGGWADTQYF
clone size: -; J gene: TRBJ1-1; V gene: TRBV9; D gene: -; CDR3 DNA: TGTGCCAGCAGCGTAGGGACAGTCTCGAACACTGAAGCTTTCTTT; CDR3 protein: CASSVGTVSNTEAFF
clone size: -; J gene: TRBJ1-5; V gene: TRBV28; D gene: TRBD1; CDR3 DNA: TGTGCCAGCAGCACGGACAGGGCCCGCGGGCAGCCCCAGCATTTT; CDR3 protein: CASSTDRARGQPQHF
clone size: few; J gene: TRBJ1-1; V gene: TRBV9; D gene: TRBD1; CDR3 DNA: TGTGCCAGCAGCTCCAGGGACAGTATTGGCACTGAAGCTTTCTTT; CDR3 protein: CASSSRDSIGTEAFF
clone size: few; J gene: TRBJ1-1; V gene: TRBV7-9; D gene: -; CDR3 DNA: TGTGCCAGCAGCCCCCCGGGGGCTGAAGCTTTCTTT; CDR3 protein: CASSPPGAEAFF
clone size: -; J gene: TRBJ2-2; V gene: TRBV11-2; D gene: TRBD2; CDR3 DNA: TGTGCCAGCAGCTTAGCACTAGCGGGAGTGGAGGAGCTGTTTTTT; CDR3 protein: CASSLALAGVEELFF
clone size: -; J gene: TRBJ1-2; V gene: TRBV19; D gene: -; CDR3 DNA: TGTGCCAGTAGTAAGGACAAAGCTAACTATGGCTACACCTTC; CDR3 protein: CASSKDKANYGYTF
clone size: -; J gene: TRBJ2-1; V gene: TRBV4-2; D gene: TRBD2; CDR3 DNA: TGTGCCAGCAGCAAGGCGGGAGAGTATGAGCAGTTCTTC; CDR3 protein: CASSKAGEYEQFF
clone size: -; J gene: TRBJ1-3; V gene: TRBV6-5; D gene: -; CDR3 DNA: TGTGCCAGCAGCTGGGGCCGGGCCCCGGGGGACACCATATATTTT; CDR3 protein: CASSWGRAPGDTIYF
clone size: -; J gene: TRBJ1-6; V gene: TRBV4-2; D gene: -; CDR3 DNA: TGTGCCAGCAGCCAAGGAATGGTAACATCCTATAATTCACCCCTCCACTTT; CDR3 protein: CASSQGMVTSYNSPLHF
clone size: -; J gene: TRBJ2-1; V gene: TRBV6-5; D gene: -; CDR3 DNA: TGTGCCAGCAGCCAGACAGAGAGCTCCTACAATGAGCAGTTCTTC; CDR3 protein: CASSQTESSYNEQFF
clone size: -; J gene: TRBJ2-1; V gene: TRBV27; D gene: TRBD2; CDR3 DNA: TGTGCCAGCAGTTTTGCCCCTAGCGGCGAGTACAATGAGCAGTTCTTC; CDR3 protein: CASSFAPSGEYNEQFF
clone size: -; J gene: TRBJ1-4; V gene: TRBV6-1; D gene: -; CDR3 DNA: TGTGCCAGCAGTATAGTCACCGGGTTGAAACTGTTTTTT; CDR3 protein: CASSIVTGLKLFF
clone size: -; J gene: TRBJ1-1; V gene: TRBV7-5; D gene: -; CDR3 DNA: TGTGCCAGAAGCTTAGAGGGGCAGCCACCTCTCCAGGACACTGAAGCTTTCTTT; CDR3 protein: CARSLEGQPPLQDTEAFF
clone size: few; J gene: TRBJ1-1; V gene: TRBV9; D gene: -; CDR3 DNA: TGTGCCAGCAGCGTAGAACGCAGTGATTACACTGAAGCTTTCTTT; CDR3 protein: CASSVERSDYTEAFF
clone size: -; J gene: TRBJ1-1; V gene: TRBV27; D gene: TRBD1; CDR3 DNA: TGTGCCAGCAGTTCCAGACAGGGGGCAGGGACTGAAGCTTTCTTT; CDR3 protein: CASSSRQGAGTEAFF
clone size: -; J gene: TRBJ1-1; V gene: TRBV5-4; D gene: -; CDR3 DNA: TGTGCCAGCAGCTTTCAGAACACTGAAGCTTTCTTT; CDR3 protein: CASSFQNTEAFF
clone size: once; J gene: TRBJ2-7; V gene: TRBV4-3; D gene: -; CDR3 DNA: TGCGCCAGCAGCCTGGGGGGGCGCGGGGAGCAGTACTTC; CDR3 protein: CASSLGGRGEQYF